This TCR beta chain stems from a study of high-grade serous ovarian cancer treatment subgroups. About the study: Mean per sample: around 14,000 reads, more than 6,500 unique TCR beta rearrangements. Whole-study results and caveats: TCR clonal relatedness correlated positively with neoantigen level. Bulk tumor TCR sequencing gave no spatial information. Tumors within one patient showed repertoire similarity of roughly 0.095 to 0.85.

Only in-frame clones appear in the TCRdb table, and some are missing; sequencing was by immunoSEQ multiplex PCR. The table shows several thousand clones, with about 81% occurring only once. The tumor samples were collected prior to definitive surgery or chemotherapy. As regards this clone: Antigen unknown.

The source material was tumor tissue. The receptor was isolated from a human donor with high-grade serous ovarian cancer.

The CDR3 DNA sequence: TGTGCCACCAGCAGAGTGGTAGGGACTGAAGCTTTCTTT. Translating it yields CATSRVVGTEAFF. This chain joins TRBV15 and TRBJ1-1; D uncertain. CDR3 size: 13 residues. CDR1 is LNHNV, CDR2 YYDKDF, per germline (reference sequence). The germline V and J ends were trimmed by 1 base and 5 bases, with 8 bases remaining between them.